Below, 20 T cell receptor beta chains from the same sample are listed, as sequenced in a study of T cells after yellow fever vaccination. In TCRdb, the 5' RACE reads were re-called with MiXCR into one record per CDR3 protein. This sample yields 450,000 to 600,000 distinct CDR3 sequences, of which roughly 14% are seen a single time; about 14% belongs to the top ten. Sample: PBMCs, taken on the day of the yellow fever booster vaccination. These receptors all come from a man aged 25-45 years who received the YFV17D yellow fever vaccine.

This chain connects TRBV14 to TRBJ2-1, with D maybe TRBD1 (6 bases). CDR1 and CDR2 (germline): SGHDN, FVKESK. Trimming left V 1 base short and J 0 bases short, with 10 bases between. The CDR3 has 16 amino acids. CDR3 amino acids: CASSQVIRGSYNEQFF. The CDR3 DNA sequence: TGTGCCAGCAGCCAAGTCATCAGGGGCTCCTACAATGAGCAGTTCTTC.

The chain joins TRBV5-6 to TRBJ2-7; possibly TRBD1 or TRBD2 for D (5 bases each). The CDR3 contains 11 residues. Germline V CDR1 and CDR2: SGHDT, YYEEEE. Trimming left V 7 bases short and J 5 bases short, with 10 bases between. CDR3 sequence: CASHWGNEQYF. Here the CDR3 DNA reads TGTGCCAGCCATTGGGGGAACGAGCAGTACTTC.

This clonotype has more than one count but fewer than ten. The chain uses TRBV7-9 and TRBJ2-3; 9 bases map to TRBD2. The V gene end was trimmed by 5 bases and the J gene end by 4 bases; junction bases not matched to a gene: 7. The CDR3 covers 15 residues. Germline CDR1 reads SEHNR; CDR2 reads FQNEAQ (reference sequence). This CDR3 reads CASSPSGRSSDTQYF. DNA of the CDR3: TGTGCCAGCAGCCCGAGCGGGAGGAGTTCAGATACGCAGTATTTT.

The chain links TRBV30 to TRBJ2-1; D uncertain. The germline gives CDR1 GTSNPN, CDR2 SVGIG (reference sequence). V was shortened by 5 bases and J by 2 bases, with 19 bases between the two germline ends. The CDR3 is 16 residues long. The CDR3 is CAWVVPSGGPYNEQFF. The CDR3 DNA reads TGTGCCTGGGTAGTCCCCTCGGGCGGTCCCTACAATGAGCAGTTCTTC.

Many counts were recorded for this clonotype. CDR3 residues: CASSLAMAGEISDTQYF. The CDR3 nucleotides are TGCGCCAGCAGCTTGGCCATGGCGGGAGAGATCAGTGATACGCAGTATTTT. V usage is TRBV5-1 and J usage is TRBJ2-3; TRBD2 matches 7 bases. The CDR3 spans 17 residues. With V trimmed by 0 bases and J by 6 bases, 13 bases remained unmatched. In germline, CDR1 is SGHRS, CDR2 YFSETQ.

The table lists this clonotype with a few counts. V gene TRBV2 combines with J gene TRBJ2-7; no clear D. Trimming removed 6 bases at V and 6 bases at J, with 12 bases between. Looked up from germline, CDR1 is SNHLY and CDR2 is FYNNEI. The CDR3 has 12 residues. CDR3 in amino acids: CASRPDKPEQYF. CDR3 sequence (DNA): TGTGCCAGCAGACCTGACAAGCCCGAGCAGTACTTC.

The chain recombines TRBV7-8 with TRBJ2-1, with 8 positions matching TRBD2. The CDR3 is 16 amino acids. Looked up from germline, CDR1 is SGHVS and CDR2 is FQNEAQ. After removal of 0 bases from V and 7 bases from J, the junction contained 8 bases not matched to a gene. The CDR3 spells CASSLASAGGRNEQFF. As DNA, the CDR3 is TGTGCCAGCAGCTTAGCAAGCGCGGGAGGTCGGAATGAGCAGTTCTTC.

The table lists this clonotype with a few counts. This chain connects TRBV7-6 to TRBJ2-1; 11 bases line up with TRBD2. Germline V gene sequence: CDR1 SGHVS, CDR2 FNYEAQ. Germline trimming cut 1 base from V and 3 bases from J; bases unmatched to any gene: 5. The CDR3 covers 17 residues. CDR3 DNA: TGTGCCAGCAGCTTAGGGGGCCTAGCGGGAGGCTACAATGAGCAGTTCTTC. It is translated as CASSLGGLAGGYNEQFF.

This chain links TRBV12-5 with TRBJ2-1; 8 bases fit TRBD1. The V segment lost 2 bases and the J segment 8 bases; nucleotides outside the gene matches: 11. The CDR3 totals 16 residues. Germline V gene lookup returns CDR1 LGHNT and CDR2 FRNRAP. The CDR3 sequence: CASGLTTGTGFYEQFF. Here the CDR3 DNA reads TGTGCTAGTGGTTTGACCACCGGGACAGGTTTTTATGAGCAGTTCTTC.

The chain combines TRBV29-1 with TRBJ2-5; no clear D. CDR3 length: 12 residues. CDR1 is SQVTM and CDR2 is ANQGSEA in the germline V gene. With 6 bases removed from V and 2 bases from J, the gap between germline ends came to 10 bases. CDR3 nucleotide sequence: TGCAGCGTCAGGCTCATTCAAGAGACCCAGTACTTC. This encodes CSVRLIQETQYF.

This clonotype was counted between two and nine times. The chain links TRBV12-3 or TRBV12-4 to TRBJ2-2, with D uncertain. The CDR3 has 16 amino acids. Trimming shortened V by 2 bases and J by 5 bases, and 15 bases separated the two germline ends. The CDR3 region is CASSLRVGPETGELFF. The CDR3 DNA sequence: TGTGCCAGCAGTTTAAGGGTGGGCCCCGAGACCGGGGAGCTGTTTTTT.

The chain joins TRBV20-1 to TRBJ2-4; TRBD1 matches 8 bases. The germline V gene has CDR1 DFQATT and CDR2 SNEGSKA (reference sequence). With 4 bases clipped from V and 3 bases from J, the junction kept 2 bases outside the gene matches. The CDR3 is 13 residues long. The CDR3 sequence: CSATTGDKNIQYF. Here the CDR3 DNA reads TGCAGTGCTACGACAGGGGACAAAAACATTCAGTACTTC.

This clonotype occurred a few times. Here the CDR3 DNA reads TGTGCCAGCAGCTCCCAGGCCTCCTACGAGCAGTACTTC. Translation gives CASSSQASYEQYF. The V call is TRBV7-2, the J call TRBJ2-7; D is uncertain. CDR1 and CDR2 (germline): SGHTA, FQGNSA. The CDR3 runs to 13 residues. Trimming took off 4 bases at V and 0 bases at J, with 7 bases between the two ends.

This clonotype has a handful of counts. The chain has TRBV6-2 or TRBV6-3 and TRBJ1-3; no clear D gene. V was shortened by 7 bases and J by 2 bases, with 12 bases between the two germline ends. The germline gives CDR1 MNHEY, CDR2 SVGEGT. The CDR3 extends over 14 amino acids. The CDR3 loop reads CASTYGMTGNTIYF. CDR3 DNA sequence: TGTGCCAGCACCTACGGTATGACTGGAAACACCATATATTTT.

This clonotype has a handful of counts. CDR3 region: CASSLNLPGDNSPLHF. CDR3 nucleotide sequence: TGCGCCAGCAGCTTGAATCTCCCGGGAGATAATTCACCCCTCCACTTT. The rearrangement uses TRBV5-1 and TRBJ1-6; no clear D gene. V dropped 1 base and J dropped 5 bases, with 13 bases sitting between them. CDR1 and CDR2 (germline): SGHRS, YFSETQ. The CDR3 consists of 16 residues.

This clonotype was seen more than once but under ten times. The chain couples TRBV7-9 to TRBJ2-7; D possibly uses TRBD1 or TRBD2 (5 bases each). Deletions cut 1 base from V and 2 bases from J, with 12 bases between. The CDR3 covers 15 residues. Germline values: CDR1 SEHNR, CDR2 FQNEAQ (reference sequence). In nucleotides, the CDR3 is TGTGCCAGCAGCTTAGGGGGGTTCTTACCCTACGAGCAGTACTTC. Its protein is CASSLGGFLPYEQYF.

This chain joins TRBV5-1 and TRBJ2-1; the match to TRBD2 covers 9 bases. The CDR3 extends over 15 amino acids. The V gene's germline CDR1 is SGHRS and CDR2 YFSETQ. V shed 5 bases, J shed 0 bases, and the junction held 3 bases outside the gene matches. The chain's CDR3 is CASRTSGRSYNEQFF. In nucleotides, the CDR3 is TGCGCCAGCAGGACTAGCGGACGCTCCTACAATGAGCAGTTCTTC.

The chain joins TRBV7-2 to TRBJ2-7, with 8 bases that match TRBD1. The CDR3 consists of 15 residues. The junction had 9 bases not matched to a gene; V was cut back by 4 bases and J by 4 bases. Germline lookup yields CDR1 SGHTA and CDR2 FQGNSA. The CDR3 DNA sequence: TGTGCCAGCAGCTCCCCCCAGGGGGCGGCGTACGAGCAGTACTTC. Translated: CASSSPQGAAYEQYF.

This clonotype was counted at least ten times. This chain uses TRBV5-6 with TRBJ2-7, with no clear D. CDR1 and CDR2 from the germline V gene are SGHDT and YYEEEE. Trimming left V 2 bases short and J 6 bases short, with 18 bases between. The CDR3 spans 15 residues. The CDR3 protein is CASSFNPQPGFEQYF. The CDR3 nucleotides are TGTGCCAGCAGCTTTAACCCCCAACCGGGCTTCGAGCAGTACTTC.

V gene TRBV29-1 combines with J gene TRBJ2-5, with D maybe TRBD2 (5 bases). This CDR3 is 15 amino acids long. Trimming took off 7 bases at V and 0 bases at J, with 18 bases between the two ends. Germline CDR1 is SQVTM and CDR2 is ANQGSEA. The CDR3 bases are TGCAGCGCAAAGCCTCGGGGTTCGTACCAAGAGACCCAGTACTTC. Translation gives CSAKPRGSYQETQYF.